This T cell receptor (beta chain) was obtained from a study of OX40 agonist ivuxolimab in advanced cancers. Points on this clone: What it binds is unknown.

Study-wide findings and caveats: What antigens the expanded peripheral T cells recognized was never established.

Repertoires were generated with immunoSEQ multiplex PCR, while TCRdb's copy carries only in-frame clones and drops some. The sample consists of about 27,000 clones, 65% to 90% of them appearing once. Germline V lookup: CDR1 SGHTA, CDR2 FQGTGA. Trimming took 8 bases from V and 6 from J; bases not matched to a gene: 3. The CDR3 has 11 amino acids. This material consisted of CD4+ or CD8+ T cells sorted from blood, taken in a trial of the OX40 agonist ivuxolimab. The sequence derives from an adult with an advanced solid tumor such as melanoma, head and neck, liver or kidney cancer. V usage is TRBV7-3 and J usage is TRBJ1-2, with 7 bases fitting TRBD1. CDR3 nucleotide sequence: TGTGCCAGCGGGACAGAGAATGGCTACACCTTC. As protein: CASGTENGYTF.